The 18 T cell receptor beta chains presented below share a single source sample, sequenced in a study of cytomegalovirus exposure and HLA in healthy donors. It was with 60 Vbeta and 13 Jbeta primers that the PCR ran. Generated by immunoSEQ multiplex PCR, the TCRdb table keeps only in-frame clones and is missing some. Altogether about 170,000 clones are present, about 62% being singletons, with the ten largest covering around 2.9%. The sequenced material came from PBMCs. Receptors were obtained from a man aged 40-49 years in good health and CMV-seronegative.

J is TRBJ2-5 and V is TRBV6-6; the match to TRBD1 covers 8 bases. The end of the DNA fits TRBJ2-7 better, so the J call may be wrong. CDR3 length: 13 residues. The germline CDR1 and CDR2 sequences are MNHNY and SVGAGI (reference sequence). This CDR3 is CASKGQEVYEQYF. In DNA, the CDR3 is TGTGCCAGCAAGGGACAGGAGGTATACGAGCAGTACTTC.

The chain is built from TRBV4-1 and TRBJ1-1, with D unresolved. Germline V gene lookup returns CDR1 MGHRA and CDR2 YSYEKL. Trimming left V 1 base short and J 10 bases short, with 19 bases between. This CDR3 spans 15 amino acids. DNA of the CDR3: TGCGCCAGCAGCCAAGCGCCAGATCAGCGAGGTCGAGCTTTCTTT. Protein: CASSQAPDQRGRAFF.

This chain connects TRBV10-3 to TRBJ2-5, with D perhaps TRBD2 (6 bases). This CDR3 contains 15 residues. Trimming took 10 bases from V and 5 from J, leaving 23 bases between them. Germline V gene lookup returns CDR1 ENHRY and CDR2 SYGVKD. CDR3 in amino acids: CATRSLGAEGETQYF. The DNA of the CDR3 is TGTGCCACCCGATCCCTCGGGGCGGAGGGGGAGACCCAGTACTTC.

This clone was observed a few times. The rearrangement links TRBV14 to TRBJ2-7, with D possibly being TRBD1 (5 bases). Germline V gene data show CDR1 as SGHDN and CDR2 as FVKESK. V was trimmed by 0 bases and J by 0 bases, leaving 12 bases between them. This CDR3 has 16 residues. This chain's CDR3 is CASSQDTLRGSYEQYF. The CDR3 DNA sequence: TGTGCCAGCAGCCAAGACACCCTTAGGGGCTCCTACGAGCAGTACTTC.

The genes are TRBV11-1 and TRBJ2-5; TRBD2 agrees at 8 bases. Looked up from germline, CDR1 is SGHAT and CDR2 is FQDESV (reference sequence). The CDR3 spans 16 residues. J gave up 4 bases and V 5 bases, and 12 bases lay outside the gene matches. CDR3 DNA sequence: TGTGCCAGCAGCACACCCGGGACTAGTAAGGCAGAGACCCAGTACTTC. Residues: CASSTPGTSKAETQYF.

The chain links TRBV10-3 to TRBJ2-7; TRBD1 agrees at 7 bases. Trimming removed 3 bases from V and 1 base from J; junction bases left unmatched: 12. The CDR3 totals 17 residues. Germline values: CDR1 ENHRY, CDR2 SYGVKD. The CDR3 DNA is TGTGCCATCAGTGACAATGGGGCAGGGGGACATTCCTACGAGCAGTACTTC. It specifies CAISDNGAGGHSYEQYF.

The genes are TRBV6-1 and TRBJ1-5, with D maybe TRBD1 (5 bases). The germline CDR1 and CDR2 sequences are MNHNS and SASEGT. This CDR3 contains 14 residues. Trimming took 1 base from V and 1 from J, leaving 5 bases between them. The CDR3 DNA reads TGTGCCAGCAGTGAAGGACAGAGCAATCAGCCCCAGCATTTT. Amino acid sequence: CASSEGQSNQPQHF.

The chain carries TRBV21-1 and TRBJ1-2; whether TRBD1, the table's D call, matches the DNA was not checked. TRBV21-1 is deemed a pseudogene. The CDR3 is 13 amino acids. Written as DNA, the CDR3 is TGTGCCAGCCTGGACAGAGCTAACTATGGCTACACCTTC. It yields the protein CASLDRANYGYTF.

This clone has more than one count but fewer than ten. This chain uses TRBV4-1 with TRBJ2-7; no reliable D call. Per germline, CDR1 MGHRA and CDR2 YSYEKL. The CDR3 runs to 14 residues. Trimming pared 5 bases from V and 1 base from J, leaving 12 bases between. The CDR3 DNA reads TGCGCCAGCAGCGTAATCACCGGGTCCTACGAGCAGTACTTC. Protein product: CASSVITGSYEQYF.

The chain is built from TRBV5-4 and TRBJ2-2; tentatively, D is TRBD2 (5 bases). The CDR3 loop spans 16 amino acids. Germline CDR1 and CDR2: SGHNT and YYREEE (reference sequence). Between the trimmed V and J ends, which lost 0 bases and 5 bases, there was a span of 14 bases. The CDR3 nucleotides read TGTGCCAGCAGCTTGGCCGGGATAGCCGGGACCGGGGAGCTGTTTTTT. This gives the protein CASSLAGIAGTGELFF.

The rearrangement joins TRBV11-2 to TRBJ2-2; D unclear. V lost 1 base and J 7 bases, leaving 10 bases between the germline ends. Germline loops: CDR1 SGHAT, CDR2 FQNNGV. The CDR3 contains 14 residues. The chain's CDR3 is CASSLGPGGGELFF. CDR3 DNA: TGTGCCAGCAGCTTAGGTCCTGGCGGCGGGGAGCTGTTTTTT.

The chain links TRBV10-2 to TRBJ2-5; TRBD1 matches at 7 bases. TRBJ2-7 explains the end of the DNA better; the J call may be wrong. The CDR3 covers 14 residues. Germline lookup yields CDR1 WSHSY and CDR2 SAAADI. CDR3 amino acids: CASSTDRNLYEQYF. The CDR3 region has the DNA TGCGCCAGCAGTACGGACAGGAACCTCTACGAGCAGTACTTC.

The chain links TRBV29-1 to TRBJ2-7, with unresolved D. The length of the CDR3 is 11 residues. In germline, CDR1 is SQVTM, CDR2 ANQGSEA. V shed 0 bases and J shed 6 bases, with 6 bases lying between them. The CDR3 sequence: CSVEDKLEQYF. The CDR3 DNA sequence: TGCAGCGTTGAAGATAAACTCGAGCAGTACTTC.

The sample holds a few counts of this clone. The chain combines TRBV28 with TRBJ2-3; tentative D call: TRBD1 (5 bases). This CDR3 is built from 14 residues. Per germline, CDR1 MDHEN and CDR2 SYDVKM. With 2 bases removed from V and 5 bases from J, the gap between germline ends came to 11 bases. The CDR3 bases are TGTGCCAGCAGTTTAGCAGGGTCCGTAGATACGCAGTATTTT. Encoded protein: CASSLAGSVDTQYF.

The chain uses TRBV7-9 and TRBJ2-3; TRBD2 matches at 7 bases. CDR1 is SEHNR, CDR2 FQNEAQ, per germline (reference sequence). V lost 4 bases and J lost 2; bases outside the gene matches: 6. The CDR3 has 15 amino acids. The CDR3 bases are TGTGCCAGCAGCTCAACTAGCGACATCACAGATACGCAGTATTTT. Its protein product is CASSSTSDITDTQYF.

The CDR3 region has the DNA TGTGCCAGCAGTGAGGGACAGGGACAAGAGACCCAGTACTTC. Protein sequence: CASSEGQGQETQYF. This rearrangement joins TRBV25-1 to TRBJ2-5, with TRBD1 matching over 9 bases. Germline V gene lookup returns CDR1 MGHDK and CDR2 SYGVNS. The CDR3 is 14 amino acids. J was trimmed by 2 bases and V by 3 bases; bases with no gene match: 1.

Only a few counts were recorded for this clone. This sequence joins TRBV30 and TRBJ1-1; D is possibly TRBD1 (5 bases). Looked up from germline, CDR1 is GTSNPN and CDR2 is SVGIG (reference sequence). The length of the CDR3 is 16 residues. The V and J ends lost 1 base and 4 bases respectively, with 19 bases between them. The DNA of the CDR3 is TGTGCCTGGAGTGGGGCCCTCACGGGGGGAGGCACTGAAGCTTTCTTT. Amino acids: CAWSGALTGGGTEAFF.

The genes are TRBV11-2 and TRBJ2-7, with 12 bases aligning to TRBD2. Germline CDR1 reads SGHAT; CDR2 reads FQNNGV. V lost 1 base and J lost 2; bases outside the gene matches: 3. The length of the CDR3 is 16 residues. This chain's CDR3 is CASSLGLAGGAYEQYF. The CDR3 nucleotides are TGTGCCAGCAGCTTAGGTCTAGCGGGAGGGGCCTACGAGCAGTACTTC. The whole variable domain, remainder taken from reference TRBV11-2 and TRBJ2-7, is EAGVAQSPRYKIIEKRQSVAFWCNPISGHATLYWYQQILGQGPKLLIQFQNNGVVDDSQLPKDRFSAERLKGVDSTLKIQPAKLEDSAVYLCASSLGLAGGAYEQYFGPGTRLTVT.